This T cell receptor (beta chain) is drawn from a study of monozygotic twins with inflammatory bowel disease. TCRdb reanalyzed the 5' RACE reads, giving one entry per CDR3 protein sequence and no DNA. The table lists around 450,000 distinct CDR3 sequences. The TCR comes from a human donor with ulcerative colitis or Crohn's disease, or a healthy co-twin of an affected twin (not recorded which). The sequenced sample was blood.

The CDR3 here is CASSSAGTGDEKLFF. V usage is TRBV28 and J usage is TRBJ1-4; TCRdb proposes TRBD1, but this gene call is untestable without DNA. The germline CDR1 and CDR2 sequences are MDHEN and SYDVKM. The CDR3 has 15 residues.